This T cell receptor beta chain derives from a study of T-cell reconstitution after alpha-beta-depleted transplantation in children. Study results and caveats: Roughly two months post-transplant, alpha-beta T cells reportedly originated from several hundred graft clones that had expanded. Some patients showed high day-60 TCRbeta diversity, which derived from surviving recipient T cells and thymic progenitors. T-cell counts and diversity were attributed mostly to newly produced T cells one year after transplant.

This CDR3 is 18 amino acids long. V shed 4 bases and J shed 5 bases, with 26 bases lying between them. In germline, CDR1 is SGHRS, CDR2 YFSETQ. Comment on this clonotype: Antigen unknown.

During its preparation, the TCRbeta library received unique molecular identifiers. Using its own MiXCR run on the PCR reads, TCRdb lists one record per CDR3 protein. The sample shows approximately 800,000 distinct CDR3 sequences, less than 20% of them seen only once. The chain couples TRBV5-1 to TRBJ2-3; D tentatively fits TRBD1 or TRBD2 (7 bases each). This TCR was sampled from a male patient between 10 and 17 years old who had a stem cell transplant for acute lymphoblastic leukemia, so the T cells may come from the graft donor. The source material was PBMCs, mostly from graft donor cells, sampled 360 days after TCRalphabeta/CD19-depleted stem cell transplant. Here the CDR3 reads CASSLDRDYRLSEDTQYF. The CDR3 DNA is TGCGCCAGCAGCCTCGACAGGGACTATCGTTTATCGGAAGATACGCAGTATTTT.